The 30 T cell receptor beta chains in this list originate from one sample, sequenced in a study of blood T cell repertoires in COVID-19. TCRdb keeps only in-frame clones here, not all; method: immunoSEQ multiplex PCR. The sample lists about 14,000 clones, roughly 88% occurring once. The sequenced sample consisted of peripheral blood. Source of these receptors: a woman between 45 and 60 years old with active or convalescent COVID-19.

A single count supports this clone. The V and J genes are TRBV14 and TRBJ2-7, with a tentative D call TRBD2 (6 bases). V dropped 6 bases and J dropped 2 bases, with 11 bases sitting between them. The CDR3 is 13 residues long. CDR1 is SGHDN, CDR2 FVKESK, per germline. The CDR3 bases are TGTGCCAGCAGGAGGACGGGGGCCTACGAGCAGTACTTC. It codes for CASRRTGAYEQYF.

This clone was found a few times. V is TRBV28 and J is TRBJ1-1, with D possibly being TRBD1 (6 bases). Per germline, CDR1 MDHEN and CDR2 SYDVKM. The V and J ends lost 6 bases and 3 bases respectively, with 17 bases between them. The CDR3 runs to 15 residues. The CDR3 nucleotides are TGTGCCAGCAGCCCCAGACAGGATTTGCACACTGAAGCTTTCTTT. Translated, it gives CASSPRQDLHTEAFF.

This rearrangement joins TRBV30 to TRBJ1-2; maybe TRBD1 (6 bases). V lost 2 bases, J lost 0 bases, and 13 bases lay in between. The CDR3 has 15 amino acids. Germline V CDR1 and CDR2: GTSNPN, SVGIG (reference sequence). CDR3 loop: CAWSLGQHTNYGYTF. CDR3 DNA sequence: TGTGCCTGGAGTCTTGGACAGCATACTAACTATGGCTACACCTTC.

V is TRBV2 and J is TRBJ1-2, with 7 bases that match TRBD1. CDR3 length: 14 amino acids. V was clipped by 5 bases and J by 6 bases; unmatched bases: 9. The germline V gene has CDR1 SNHLY and CDR2 FYNNEI. The CDR3 here is CASSQPGQVNGYTF. The DNA for the CDR3 is TGTGCCAGCAGTCAACCAGGACAGGTAAATGGCTACACCTTC.

This chain uses TRBV4-1 with TRBJ1-6, with 7 bases that match TRBD1. Germline CDR1 and CDR2: MGHRA and YSYEKL. The CDR3 covers 15 residues. The junction had 7 bases not matched to a gene; V was cut back by 1 base and J by 10 bases. The DNA for the CDR3 is TGCGCCAGCAGCCAAGGTCGGCAGGGGGAGTCACCCCTCCACTTT. It translates to CASSQGRQGESPLHF.

This chain uses TRBV24-1 with TRBJ2-3, with TRBD1 identical over 7 bases. Germline loops: CDR1 KGHDR, CDR2 SFDVKD. The CDR3 extends over 17 amino acids. After removal of 3 bases from V and 4 bases from J, the junction contained 12 bases not matched to a gene. The DNA for the CDR3 is TGTGCCACCAGTGATCCTGCCCTAGGGGGCGAGGCAGATACGCAGTATTTT. Protein: CATSDPALGGEADTQYF.

The chain has TRBV6-5 and TRBJ2-7; 8 nucleotides agree with TRBD2. This CDR3 comprises 15 residues. Germline V gives CDR1 MNHEY, CDR2 SVGAGI. The trim removed 0 bases at V and 4 bases at J, leaving 5 bases unmatched. The CDR3 is CASSYSNPGGYEQYF. The CDR3, as DNA: TGTGCCAGCAGTTACTCGAACCCGGGAGGGTACGAGCAGTACTTC.

The chain links TRBV27 to TRBJ2-7; D possibly corresponds to TRBD2 (5 bases). The length of the CDR3 is 14 residues. Germline CDR1 reads MNHEY; CDR2 reads SMNVEV (reference sequence). The ends were cut back, 3 bases at V and 8 bases at J, with 17 bases in the middle. The CDR3 region has the DNA TGTGCCAGCAGTTTCATAACCGGGAAAAGGAAGCAGTACTTC. Amino acids: CASSFITGKRKQYF.

This chain links TRBV11-2 with TRBJ2-1; D is undetermined. Germline assignment: CDR1 SGHAT and CDR2 FQNNGV. The germline V and J ends were trimmed by 5 bases and 4 bases, with 6 bases remaining between them. The CDR3 totals 12 residues. The CDR3 sequence: CASSAKYNEQFF. DNA for the CDR3: TGTGCCAGCAGCGCTAAGTACAATGAGCAGTTCTTC.

This rearrangement joins TRBV9 to TRBJ1-5; tentative D call: TRBD1 (5 bases). Germline V lookup: CDR1 SGDLS, CDR2 YYNGEE. The CDR3 runs to 12 residues. V lost 0 bases and J lost 16, with 14 bases in between. CDR3 in DNA: TGTGCCAGCAGCGTAGGTTTTGGGGACTTACATTTT. This encodes CASSVGFGDLHF.

The chain couples TRBV19 to TRBJ1-4; D is undetermined. Germline CDR1 is LNHDA and CDR2 is SQIVND (reference sequence). The germline V and J ends were trimmed by 5 bases and 3 bases, with 10 bases remaining between them. The CDR3 loop spans 14 amino acids. The CDR3 loop reads CASSVLNPNEKLFF. In DNA, the CDR3 is TGTGCCAGTAGTGTACTGAACCCTAATGAAAAACTGTTTTTT.

The CDR3 protein is CASSQGHSSAGELFF. The CDR3, as DNA: TGTGCCAGCAGCCAAGGACATTCATCAGCCGGGGAGCTGTTTTTT. The chain employs TRBV7-9 and TRBJ2-2; D perhaps matches TRBD1 (5 bases). With 5 bases removed from V and 6 bases from J, the gap between germline ends came to 16 bases. From germline, CDR1 is SEHNR and CDR2 FQNEAQ (reference sequence). The CDR3 extends over 15 amino acids.

The chain has TRBV28 and TRBJ1-2; D gene ambiguous. Trimming cost V 4 bases and J 5 bases, with 5 bases left between them. Germline V lookup: CDR1 MDHEN, CDR2 SYDVKM. This CDR3 contains 11 residues. The CDR3, as DNA: TGTGCCAGCAGTTCCCAATATGGCTACACCTTC. Translating it yields CASSSQYGYTF.

V is TRBV20-1 and J is TRBJ2-1; 14 bases align to TRBD2. This CDR3 has 21 amino acids. V lost 3 bases, J lost 0 bases, and 16 bases stayed unmatched. CDR1 is DFQATT, CDR2 SNEGSKA, per germline (reference sequence). This chain's CDR3 is CSASGTTMGTSGGPSYNEQFF. The CDR3 nucleotides are TGCAGTGCTAGTGGAACTACCATGGGGACTAGCGGGGGTCCCTCCTACAATGAGCAGTTCTTC.

This clone was seen many times. The chain has TRBV6-2 or TRBV6-3 and TRBJ2-1, with 11 bases lining up with TRBD2. The CDR3 covers 16 residues. Per germline, CDR1 MNHEY and CDR2 SVGEGT. With 0 bases clipped from V and 10 bases from J, the junction kept 8 bases outside the gene matches. The CDR3 DNA reads TGTGCCAGCAGTTACTCGGAGACTAGCGGGGAGCGGGAGCAGTTCTTC. Its translation is CASSYSETSGEREQFF.

This chain links TRBV6-5 with TRBJ1-5; D is ambiguous. CDR3 length: 15 amino acids. Trimming stripped 6 bases from V and 1 base from J, with 13 bases between. Germline loops: CDR1 MNHEY, CDR2 SVGAGI. CDR3 loop: CASRPTYSSNQPQHF. The CDR3 DNA reads TGTGCCAGCAGACCGACATACTCAAGCAATCAGCCCCAGCATTTT.

V and J are TRBV18 and TRBJ1-1; no reliable D call. This CDR3 is built from 15 residues. Germline CDR1 KGHSH, CDR2 LQKENI. V gave up 8 bases and J gave up 1 base, with 17 bases separating them. In nucleotides, the CDR3 is TGTGCCAGCCAGACCGTCGGGTATTCGAACACTGAAGCTTTCTTT. It yields the protein CASQTVGYSNTEAFF.

The chain is built from TRBV7-8 and TRBJ1-6, with D maybe TRBD1 (5 bases). V lost 4 bases and J lost 7, with 14 bases in between. The germline CDR1 and CDR2 sequences are SGHVS and FQNEAQ. The CDR3 has 15 amino acids. The chain's CDR3 is CASSYIQVENSPLHF. The CDR3 nucleotides are TGTGCCAGCAGCTACATACAGGTGGAGAATTCACCCCTCCACTTT. The complete variable domain, with remaining parts taken from reference TRBV7-8 and TRBJ1-6, reads GAGVSQSPRYKVAKRGQDVALRCDPISGHVSLFWYQQALGQGPEFLTYFQNEAQLDKSGLPSDRFFAERPEGSVSTLKIQRTQQEDSAVYLCASSYIQVENSPLHFGNGTRLTVT.

This clone was seen only a few times. CDR3 sequence: CASSMTPTGFSSYEQYF. The CDR3 DNA reads TGTGCCAGTAGTATGACCCCGACAGGGTTTAGCTCCTACGAGCAGTACTTC. The rearrangement joins TRBV19 to TRBJ2-7; TRBD1 matches at 7 bases. Germline V gene sequence: CDR1 LNHDA, CDR2 SQIVND (reference sequence). With V trimmed by 3 bases and J by 0 bases, 11 bases remained unmatched. This CDR3 spans 17 amino acids.

The gene calls are TRBV19 and TRBJ1-1; 7 bases fit TRBD1. CDR1 LNHDA and CDR2 SQIVND come from the germline V gene (reference sequence). With 6 bases clipped from V and 5 bases from J, the junction kept 9 bases outside the gene matches. This CDR3 comprises 14 residues. CDR3 nucleotide sequence: TGTGCCAGTAGCACTAACAGGGGTAGGACTGAAGCTTTCTTT. It yields the protein CASSTNRGRTEAFF.

The chain joins TRBV11-1 to TRBJ1-2; 7 bases fit TRBD1. Germline V CDR1 and CDR2: SGHAT, FQDESV (reference sequence). The junction had 6 bases not matched to a gene; V was cut back by 6 bases and J by 8 bases. CDR3 length: 12 residues. CDR3 bases: TGTGCCAGCAGTCGACAGGGATGGGGCTACACCTTC. As protein: CASSRQGWGYTF. Combining the CDR3 with reference TRBV11-1 and TRBJ1-2 gives the whole variable domain EAEVAQSPRYKITEKSQAVAFWCDPISGHATLYWYRQILGQGPELLVQFQDESVVDDSQLPKDRFSAERLKGVDSTLKIQPAELGDSAMYLCASSRQGWGYTFGSGTRLTVV.

V is TRBV27 and J is TRBJ1-1; D perhaps matches TRBD1 (6 bases). V was pared by 4 bases and J by 4 bases, with 10 bases between. Germline loops: CDR1 MNHEY, CDR2 SMNVEV (reference sequence). This CDR3 region has 13 residues. Here the CDR3 reads CASSSRGLTEAFF. The CDR3 DNA reads TGTGCCAGCAGTTCCAGGGGCCTCACTGAAGCTTTCTTT.

The V call is TRBV19, the J call TRBJ1-1, with 9 positions matching TRBD1. The CDR3 extends over 16 amino acids. Germline assignment: CDR1 LNHDA and CDR2 SQIVND (reference sequence). V lost 3 bases and J lost 3; bases outside the gene matches: 8. The CDR3 region has the DNA TGTGCCAGTAGTATCAACAGGGGGCGGTTGGACACTGAAGCTTTCTTT. It yields the protein CASSINRGRLDTEAFF.

This chain joins TRBV28 and TRBJ2-7, with D maybe TRBD1 (7 bases). The CDR3 is made up of 15 amino acids. Germline V gene data show CDR1 as MDHEN and CDR2 as SYDVKM. V shed 4 bases and J shed 2 bases, with 15 bases lying between them. CDR3 nucleotide sequence: TGTGCCAGCAGTTCACAGGGGAGGTATCCCTACGAGCAGTACTTC. Protein sequence: CASSSQGRYPYEQYF.

This clone has more than one count but fewer than ten. The rearrangement links TRBV27 to TRBJ1-5, with D possibly matching TRBD1 (6 bases). The V gene lost 3 bases and the J gene lost 6 bases, with 15 bases spanning the gap. The CDR3 extends over 15 amino acids. Germline-derived CDR1 and CDR2 are MNHEY and SMNVEV (reference sequence). In DNA, the CDR3 is TGTGCCAGCAGTTTTGGGCAGGGGCCATTTCAGCCCCAGCATTTT. Residues: CASSFGQGPFQPQHF.

V gene TRBV5-6 combines with J gene TRBJ2-5, with 14 bases aligning to TRBD2. CDR1 and CDR2 (germline): SGHDT, YYEEEE. The CDR3 is made up of 18 amino acids. V shed 0 bases and J 5 bases; nucleotides not matched to a gene: 9. CDR3 coding DNA: TGTGCCAGCAGCTTGGCCTGGACTAGCGGGAGGATGATGGAGACCCAGTACTTC. Residues: CASSLAWTSGRMMETQYF.

CDR3 nucleotide sequence: TGCAGCGTTCTACTAGCGGTGAGCTCCTACGAGCAGTACTTC. Protein sequence: CSVLLAVSSYEQYF. This chain joins TRBV29-1 and TRBJ2-7; 8 nucleotides match TRBD2. The CDR3 runs 14 residues. Trimming at V came to 5 bases and at J to 0 bases, leaving 6 bases not matched to a gene. CDR1 and CDR2 from the germline V gene are SQVTM and ANQGSEA.

The rearrangement links TRBV29-1 to TRBJ2-1, with D maybe TRBD1 (5 bases). The V gene lost 5 bases and the J gene lost 5 bases, with 13 bases spanning the gap. This CDR3 contains 13 residues. From germline, CDR1 is SQVTM and CDR2 ANQGSEA. CDR3 coding DNA: TGCAGCGTTCCTGACCGACAGAACAATGAGCAGTTCTTC. It translates to CSVPDRQNNEQFF.

The chain joins TRBV12-3 or TRBV12-4 to TRBJ1-4; D gene unclear. The CDR3 covers 12 residues. The V end lost 6 bases, the J end lost 6 bases, and 8 bases lay between the germline ends. The CDR3 sequence: CASRSFDEKLFF. CDR3 nucleotides: TGTGCCAGCAGATCTTTCGATGAAAAACTGTTTTTT.

The CDR3 reads CASSQGQGVGAFF. The DNA of the CDR3 is TGTGCCAGCAGCCAAGGGCAGGGGGTAGGAGCTTTCTTT. The chain joins TRBV14 to TRBJ1-1, with 7 bases aligning to TRBD1. Trimming cost V 1 base and J 10 bases; bases outside gene matches: 6. CDR3 length equals 13 residues. Germline values: CDR1 SGHDN, CDR2 FVKESK.